Below, 32 T cell receptor beta chains from the same sample are listed, as sequenced in a study of T cell repertoires in cytomegalovirus infection (dated by TCRdb to the late 2010s). The sequencing machine was an Illumina HiSeq 1500. Through fastp at Q25 and MiXCR, TCRdb rebuilt clones from the public reads, retaining in-frame beta chains. Every distinct CDR3 protein forms one entry, paired with its most common genes and DNA. The sample yields some 940,000 distinct CDR3 sequences; less than 35% were counted once. Of the sample, more than 12% is held by the ten largest clones. What this sample's treatment or condition label stands for: in vitro stimulation with specific CMV peptide epitopes to enrich CMV-specific T cells. The antigens for these receptors are not known. This material consisted of cultured CD8+ T cells from PBMCs, taken from culture after CMV antigen stimulation. Receptors were obtained from a human donor in good health (CMV status not recorded). Some clones in this sample may be carry-over from other donors' samples.

This clonotype was seen only a few times. The V and J genes are TRBV7-3 and TRBJ1-6; TRBD1 agrees at 8 bases. Germline loops: CDR1 SGHTA, CDR2 FQGTGA. The CDR3 loop spans 16 amino acids. V shed 1 base and J 5 bases; nucleotides not matched to a gene: 4. CDR3 loop: CASSLSLGQDNSPLHF. In nucleotides, the CDR3 is TGTGCCAGCAGCTTAAGTTTGGGACAGGATAATTCACCCCTCCACTTT.

This clonotype was seen a few times. The rearrangement links TRBV4-3 to TRBJ1-2; 8 bases line up with TRBD1. V was pared by 2 bases and J by 3 bases, with 14 bases of the junction left unmatched. The length of the CDR3 is 18 residues. Germline V gene data show CDR1 as LGHNA and CDR2 as YSLEER. DNA of the CDR3: TGCGCCAGCAGCCAATTCGGCGGTGGTTCACAGGGGGACTATGGCTACACCTTC. It yields the protein CASSQFGGGSQGDYGYTF.

The sample holds many counts of this clonotype. V and J are TRBV5-1 and TRBJ2-1; D is ambiguous. The CDR3 runs to 14 residues. V dropped 1 base and J dropped 7 bases, with 12 bases sitting between them. CDR1 and CDR2 (germline): SGHRS, YFSETQ. The CDR3 sequence is CASSLTDSPNEQFF. CDR3 nucleotides: TGCGCCAGCAGCTTGACAGACTCCCCTAATGAGCAGTTCTTC.

This sequence joins TRBV29-1 and TRBJ2-7; 9 bases map to TRBD1. There are 13 residues in the CDR3. After removal of 6 bases from V and 7 bases from J, the junction contained 10 bases not matched to a gene. Germline V gene data show CDR1 as SQVTM and CDR2 as ANQGSEA. CDR3 protein: CSVRTGGGYEQYF. CDR3 bases: TGCAGCGTCCGCACAGGGGGCGGTTATGAGCAGTACTTC.

The J gene is TRBJ1-1, the V gene TRBV27, with D hard to call. CDR3 length: 15 amino acids. Germline V gene data show CDR1 as MNHEY and CDR2 as SMNVEV (reference sequence). V lost 5 bases and J lost 3, with 16 bases in between. CDR3 residues: CASSPRQDGHTEAFF. The CDR3 coding sequence is TGTGCCAGCAGTCCAAGACAAGATGGCCACACTGAAGCTTTCTTT.

The gene calls are TRBV29-1 and TRBJ2-2; 7 positions agree with TRBD2. The germline gives CDR1 SQVTM, CDR2 ANQGSEA. There are 14 residues in the CDR3. With 5 bases clipped from V and 6 bases from J, the junction kept 9 bases outside the gene matches. CDR3 sequence reads: CSVHGGRVAGELFF. DNA for the CDR3: TGCAGCGTTCACGGTGGGAGGGTTGCCGGGGAGCTGTTTTTT.

This clonotype was recorded many times. V gene TRBV7-9 combines with J gene TRBJ2-3; 9 bases are shared with TRBD1. Trimming at V came to 5 bases and at J to 4 bases, leaving 7 bases not matched to a gene. Germline values: CDR1 SEHNR, CDR2 FQNEAQ (reference sequence). The CDR3 is 15 residues long. CDR3 sequence: CASSPMGQGADTQYF. The CDR3 nucleotides read TGTGCCAGCAGCCCCATGGGACAGGGTGCAGATACGCAGTATTTT.

The chain recombines TRBV6-2 or TRBV6-3 with TRBJ1-5; a weak D match, TRBD1 (6 bases). Trimming removed 2 bases from V and 2 bases from J, with 13 bases in between. The V gene's germline CDR1 is MNHEY and CDR2 SVGEGT. The CDR3 is 16 amino acids. The CDR3 loop is CASSYGGRAGNQPQHF. CDR3 DNA: TGTGCCAGCAGTTACGGGGGCCGGGCTGGCAATCAGCCCCAGCATTTT.

This clonotype has only a few counts. The V gene is TRBV6-1, the J gene TRBJ2-7; 11 bases are shared with TRBD1. This CDR3 is built from 15 residues. Germline V CDR1 and CDR2: MNHNS, SASEGT. The V segment lost 3 bases and the J segment 7 bases; nucleotides outside the gene matches: 8. CDR3 bases: TGTGCCAGCAGTGACTTAGGACAGGGGGCTCGGGAGCAGTACGTC. Translated: CASSDLGQGAREQYV.

This clonotype was seen only once. The chain couples TRBV29-1 to TRBJ2-5; 7 bases map to TRBD1. Germline V lookup: CDR1 SQVTM, CDR2 ANQGSEA. J gave up 1 base and V 2 bases, and 4 bases lay outside the gene matches. This CDR3 has 14 residues. CDR3 sequence (DNA): TGCAGCGTTGAACGAGGGGACAGCCAAGAGACCCAGTACTTC. The encoded protein is CSVERGDSQETQYF. Full variable domain (remainder filled in from reference TRBV29-1 and TRBJ2-5): SAVISQKPSRDICQRGTSLTIQCQVDSQVTMMFWYRQQPGQSLTLIATANQGSEATYESGFVIDKFPISRPNLTFSTLTVSNMSPEDSSIYLCSVERGDSQETQYFGPGTRLLVL.

This chain uses TRBV19 with TRBJ1-5; no reliable D call. This CDR3 has 12 residues. Deletions cut 7 bases from V and 9 bases from J, with 13 bases between. Germline lookup yields CDR1 LNHDA and CDR2 SQIVND (reference sequence). The CDR3 region is CASTPPMGPQHF. The CDR3 DNA reads as TGTGCCAGTACTCCACCAATGGGGCCCCAGCATTTT.

This clonotype was picked up many times. This chain connects TRBV7-2 to TRBJ2-3; no definite D call. The germline V gene encodes CDR1 SGHTA and CDR2 FQGNSA. The CDR3 covers 14 residues. Trimming removed 10 bases from V and 3 bases from J, with 17 bases in between. CDR3 bases: TGTGCCAACCCTTTAGTGCAGAAGACAGATACGCAGTATTTT. Protein sequence: CANPLVQKTDTQYF. The full variable domain, its missing parts supplied by reference TRBV7-2 and TRBJ2-3, is GAGVSQSPSNKVTEKGKDVELRCDPISGHTALYWYRQSLGQGLEFLIYFQGNSAPDKSGLPSDRFSAERTGGSVSTLTIQRTQQEDSAVYLCANPLVQKTDTQYFGPGTRLTVL.

A word on this clonotype: One junction end does not reproduce the germline sequence, and a read error may be involved. Written as DNA, the CDR3 is TGTGCCGGCAGTGAATCGGACAGGGGCTACAACACTGAAGCTTTCTTT. Protein: CAGSESDRGYNTEAFF. The genes are TRBV6-1 and TRBJ1-1, with TRBD1 identical over 9 bases. The CDR3 has 16 amino acids. Germline values: CDR1 MNHNS, CDR2 SASEGT.

This clonotype was counted a single time. This chain uses TRBV27 with TRBJ2-5, with 9 nucleotides matching TRBD1. CDR1 and CDR2 from the germline V gene are MNHEY and SMNVEV (reference sequence). The CDR3 has 13 amino acids. V gave up 8 bases and J gave up 4 bases; unmatched junction bases: 5. The CDR3 bases are TGTGCCAGCGGACAGGGGAGTAGAGAGACCCAGTACTTC. Translated, it gives CASGQGSRETQYF.

This clonotype was recorded a few times. This chain links TRBV4-1 with TRBJ1-1, with D possibly being TRBD1 (5 bases). CDR1 is MGHRA and CDR2 is YSYEKL in the germline V gene. The V end was cut by 1 base, the J end by 4 bases, with 10 bases between. The CDR3 totals 14 residues. CDR3 DNA: TGCGCCAGCAGCCAAGCATCAGGGCCCACTGAAGCTTTCTTT. The encoded protein is CASSQASGPTEAFF.

V is TRBV28 and J is TRBJ2-3; D gene uncertain. From germline, CDR1 is MDHEN and CDR2 SYDVKM. The V end lost 0 bases, the J end lost 2 bases, and 6 bases lay between the germline ends. The CDR3 runs 14 residues. This CDR3 reads CASSLWRHTDTQYF. CDR3 DNA: TGTGCCAGCAGTTTATGGCGACACACAGATACGCAGTATTTT.

The rearrangement links TRBV19 to TRBJ1-5, with D possibly TRBD1 on 6 matching bases. Germline CDR1 is LNHDA and CDR2 is SQIVND (reference sequence). Deletions cut 10 bases from V and 3 bases from J, with 13 bases between. The CDR3 totals 13 residues. The chain's CDR3 is CATSTGINQPQHF. The CDR3 DNA reads TGTGCCACTTCGACAGGAATCAATCAGCCCCAGCATTTT.

The J gene is TRBJ2-7, the V gene TRBV6-6, with D maybe TRBD1 (6 bases). Germline V gives CDR1 MNHNY, CDR2 SVGAGI (reference sequence). There are 16 residues in the CDR3. Trimming removed 4 bases at V and 3 bases at J, with 19 bases between. The CDR3 bases are TGTGCCAGCAGTTTCAACAGGGCCCTCCCTCTCTACGAGCAGTACTTC. This translates into CASSFNRALPLYEQYF.

This clonotype was recorded a few times. V gene TRBV6-2 or TRBV6-3 combines with J gene TRBJ2-2; no clear D. Germline CDR1 and CDR2: MNHEY and SVGEGT. The germline V and J ends were trimmed by 7 bases and 2 bases, with 11 bases remaining between them. The CDR3 extends over 14 amino acids. As DNA, the CDR3 is TGTGCCAGCACTATCGACTCCAACACCGGGGAGCTGTTTTTT. Translation: CASTIDSNTGELFF.

The chain recombines TRBV25-1 with TRBJ2-3; D is uncertain. This CDR3 spans 12 amino acids. V was pared by 3 bases and J by 7 bases, with 8 bases between. Germline CDR1 reads MGHDK; CDR2 reads SYGVNS. For the CDR3, the DNA is TGTGCCAGCAGTGATATTGGGAATACGCAGTATTTT. The encoded protein is CASSDIGNTQYF.

This chain uses TRBV6-5 with TRBJ1-1, with TRBD1 matching over 9 bases. This CDR3 comprises 14 residues. J lost 7 bases, V lost 4 bases, and 7 bases had no gene match. From germline, CDR1 is MNHEY and CDR2 SVGAGI. The CDR3 is CASSFTGGRDEAFF. The CDR3 DNA reads TGTGCCAGCAGTTTTACAGGGGGCAGGGATGAAGCTTTCTTT.

The rearrangement joins TRBV20-1 to TRBJ1-2, with D perhaps matching TRBD1 (5 bases). V was shortened by 5 bases and J by 1 base, with 11 bases between the two germline ends. Germline V gene lookup returns CDR1 DFQATT and CDR2 SNEGSKA (reference sequence). The length of the CDR3 is 13 residues. DNA for the CDR3: TGCAGTGCTGGGGACTTCATTAACTATGGCTACACCTTC. Protein product: CSAGDFINYGYTF.

This clonotype was observed a handful of times. This chain links TRBV7-9 with TRBJ1-5, with a tentative D call TRBD1 (6 bases). Germline V gene sequence: CDR1 SEHNR, CDR2 FQNEAQ (reference sequence). The ends were cut back, 5 bases at V and 3 bases at J, with 11 bases in the middle. CDR3 length equals 14 residues. DNA of the CDR3: TGTGCCAGCAGCGCCGGGGGCCTCAATCAGCCCCAGCATTTT. It specifies CASSAGGLNQPQHF.

This clonotype was counted once. V and J are TRBV28 and TRBJ2-1, with D possibly being TRBD1 (6 bases). Per the germline V gene, CDR1 is MDHEN and CDR2 is SYDVKM. V was cut by 3 bases and J by 2 bases, with 14 bases left in between. CDR3 size: 16 residues. This CDR3 is CASSFRPGVPYNEQFF. CDR3 coding DNA: TGTGCCAGCAGTTTCCGGCCAGGGGTACCCTACAATGAGCAGTTCTTC.

This clonotype was detected only a few times. The rearrangement joins TRBV7-6 to TRBJ2-2; D is ambiguous. The CDR3 length is 15 residues. Germline-derived CDR1 and CDR2 are SGHVS and FNYEAQ. The germline V and J ends were trimmed by 3 bases and 1 base, with 9 bases remaining between them. CDR3 sequence reads: CASSFYKENTGELFF. As DNA, the CDR3 is TGTGCCAGCAGCTTCTATAAAGAGAACACCGGGGAGCTGTTTTTT.

Many counts were recorded for this clonotype. This chain links TRBV12-3 or TRBV12-4 with TRBJ2-2, with 10 bases fitting TRBD1. This CDR3 has 16 residues. The trim removed 6 bases at V and 2 bases at J, leaving 6 bases unmatched. The CDR3 here is CASRPDRGRNTGELFF. The CDR3 DNA reads TGTGCCAGCAGACCCGACAGGGGGCGTAACACCGGGGAGCTGTTTTTT.

The J gene is TRBJ2-3, the V gene TRBV5-6, with a tentative D call TRBD2 (5 bases). The CDR3 has 14 amino acids. Germline CDR1 is SGHDT and CDR2 is YYEEEE. Trimming left V 5 bases short and J 3 bases short, with 13 bases between. This CDR3 reads CASSFSGRTDTQYF. CDR3 bases: TGTGCCAGCAGTTTCAGCGGTCGTACAGATACGCAGTATTTT.

This clonotype was seen a few times. The DNA of the CDR3 is TGTGCCAGCAGTACTTGGACTAGCATTGATGAGCAGTTCTTC. This codes for CASSTWTSIDEQFF. The chain has TRBV6-6 and TRBJ2-1, with 8 bases aligning to TRBD2. J was trimmed by 8 bases and V by 5 bases; bases with no gene match: 8. Germline assignment: CDR1 MNHNY and CDR2 SVGAGI (reference sequence). The CDR3 consists of 14 residues.

This clonotype was counted many times. The chain has TRBV7-6 and TRBJ2-2, with TRBD2 as a possible D gene (5 bases). Trimming shortened V by 5 bases and J by 7 bases, and 11 bases separated the two germline ends. There are 13 residues in the CDR3. Germline V CDR1 and CDR2: SGHVS, FNYEAQ. CDR3 region: CASSARRGGELFF. DNA of the CDR3: TGTGCCAGCAGCGCAAGACGGGGCGGGGAGCTGTTTTTT.

The chain is built from TRBV10-3 and TRBJ2-7, with D uncertain. Trimming cost V 4 bases and J 5 bases, with 6 bases left between them. This CDR3 is 11 amino acids long. Germline V gene data show CDR1 as ENHRY and CDR2 as SYGVKD. Written as DNA, the CDR3 is TGTGCCATCAGTGGAGGTAACGAGCAGTACTTC. Translation gives CAISGGNEQYF.

This clonotype has just a few counts. The chain uses TRBV7-9 and TRBJ2-5; 7 bases line up with TRBD1. The CDR3 extends over 15 amino acids. Germline values: CDR1 SEHNR, CDR2 FQNEAQ (reference sequence). The V and J ends lost 4 bases and 6 bases, in that order; junction bases with no gene match: 11. The CDR3 loop reads CASSSNSDREKTQYF. The CDR3 DNA follows: TGTGCCAGCAGCTCAAATAGTGACAGGGAAAAGACCCAGTACTTC.

This clonotype was counted a few times. V usage is TRBV25-1 and J usage is TRBJ2-5, with 12 bases that match TRBD1. Looked up from germline, CDR1 is MGHDK and CDR2 is SYGVNS. The junction had 5 bases not matched to a gene; V was cut back by 2 bases and J by 4 bases. The CDR3 has 16 amino acids. CDR3 protein: CASSEGDRGLRETQYF. The CDR3 DNA follows: TGTGCCAGCAGTGAAGGGGACAGGGGGCTCCGAGAGACCCAGTACTTC.